One and the same sample provided the 16 T cell receptor beta chains below, sequenced in a study of human T cells and chemical hapten exposure. Time point indicated: pre-sensitization, week 0. Treatment described: therapeutic diphenylcyclopropenone sensitization with weekly scalp DPC. TCRdb independently ran MiXCR on the RACE reads; one entry per CDR3 protein. The sample contains 300,000 to 450,000 distinct CDR3 sequences, 4.5% to 7% of which appear only once. The sequences come from whole blood, collected in connection with sensitization to the hapten diphenylcyclopropenone (DPC). These receptors were taken from a woman between 18 and 30 years old with alopecia areata. Some clones in this sample may be carry-over from other donors' samples.

This clonotype was detected a few times. The gene calls are TRBV5-1 and TRBJ2-5; D remains unclear. Germline V gene data show CDR1 as SGHRS and CDR2 as YFSETQ. Trimming shortened V by 0 bases and J by 3 bases, and 9 bases separated the two germline ends. CDR3 length: 14 residues. The CDR3 sequence is CASSLASVEETQYF. The CDR3 DNA reads TGCGCCAGCAGCTTGGCCTCGGTCGAAGAGACCCAGTACTTC.

This clonotype was observed many times. This rearrangement joins TRBV18 to TRBJ2-7, with D tentatively TRBD1 (6 bases). V was trimmed by 3 bases and J by 4 bases, leaving 19 bases between them. CDR1 and CDR2 (germline): KGHSH, LQKENI. The CDR3 has 16 residues. In DNA form, the CDR3 reads TGTGCCAGCTCACCCACCGGTTGGACAGACCCGTACGAGCAGTACTTC. Encoded protein: CASSPTGWTDPYEQYF.

The chain uses TRBV3-1 and TRBJ2-7, with no clear D. This CDR3 is 14 amino acids long. Germline V gene data show CDR1 as LGHDT and CDR2 as YNNKEL (reference sequence). V was cut by 2 bases and J by 4 bases, with 12 bases left in between. CDR3 nucleotide sequence: TGTGCCAGCAGCCAATGGGCCCGCGATTACGAGCAGTACTTC. Translation gives CASSQWARDYEQYF.

This clonotype was seen repeatedly, ten times or more. The gene calls are TRBV10-3 and TRBJ2-1; TRBD2 aligns across 9 bases. V trimming: 4 bases; J trimming: 5 bases; junction bases outside the gene matches: 9. Per the germline V gene, CDR1 is ENHRY and CDR2 is SYGVKD. The CDR3 is 16 amino acids. The CDR3 loop reads CAISGSAGGSDNEQFF. The CDR3 DNA is TGTGCCATCAGTGGATCGGCGGGGGGGTCTGACAATGAGCAGTTCTTC.

There are a few counts of this clonotype. The chain couples TRBV6-5 to TRBJ2-5; D possibly corresponds to TRBD2 (6 bases). Deletions cut 0 bases from V and 2 bases from J, with 13 bases between. The CDR3 loop spans 16 amino acids. Germline-derived CDR1 and CDR2 are MNHEY and SVGAGI. CDR3 amino acids: CASSYSLAEAQETQYF. CDR3 DNA sequence: TGTGCCAGCAGTTACTCTTTAGCGGAGGCACAAGAGACCCAGTACTTC.

This clonotype occurred many times. The rearrangement links TRBV18 to TRBJ2-3, with a tentative D call TRBD2 (7 bases). V lost 5 bases, J lost 3 bases, and 21 bases lay in between. There are 17 residues in the CDR3. Germline CDR1 reads KGHSH; CDR2 reads LQKENI. This CDR3 reads CASSLFGGGKETDTQYF. CDR3 nucleotides: TGTGCCAGCTCATTATTCGGCGGGGGCAAAGAGACAGATACGCAGTATTTT.

The gene calls are TRBV6-2 or TRBV6-3 and TRBJ1-2; D remains ambiguous. The CDR3 is 13 amino acids. V lost 6 bases to trimming and J lost 4 bases, with 12 bases between them. The V gene's germline CDR1 is MNHEY and CDR2 SVGEGT. CDR3 sequence: CASRVQMGYGYTF. Here the CDR3 DNA reads TGTGCCAGCAGGGTACAAATGGGCTATGGCTACACCTTC.

In its sample, this clonotype was seen many times. V and J are TRBV7-8 and TRBJ1-5, with D unresolved. There are 16 residues in the CDR3. Trimming cost V 5 bases and J 5 bases, with 19 bases left between them. In germline, CDR1 is SGHVS, CDR2 FQNEAQ. CDR3 residues: CASSPIFGRADQPQHF. The CDR3 DNA reads TGTGCCAGCAGCCCGATTTTCGGTCGGGCCGATCAGCCCCAGCATTTT.

In this sample, this clonotype turned up a few times. This chain's CDR3 is CASSGRTSGVSNEQYF. In DNA, the CDR3 is TGTGCCAGCAGCGGAAGGACTAGCGGGGTTTCCAACGAGCAGTACTTC. The chain links TRBV7-9 to TRBJ2-7; TRBD2 matches 12 bases. In germline, CDR1 is SEHNR, CDR2 FQNEAQ (reference sequence). J lost 5 bases, V lost 5 bases, and 10 bases had no gene match. The CDR3 is 16 residues long.

V usage is TRBV12-3 or TRBV12-4 and J usage is TRBJ1-2; weak D call: TRBD1 (5 bases). This CDR3 is 14 amino acids long. With 3 bases removed from V and 6 bases from J, the gap between germline ends came to 14 bases. The CDR3 region is CASSLPREGNGYTF. CDR3 coding DNA: TGTGCCAGCAGTTTGCCCCGAGAGGGGAATGGCTACACCTTC.

This chain uses TRBV14 with TRBJ1-6, with D tentatively TRBD1 (5 bases). From germline, CDR1 is SGHDN and CDR2 FVKESK. The CDR3 is made up of 14 amino acids. V lost 6 bases and J 7 bases, leaving 13 bases between the germline ends. The CDR3 loop is CASSSRVRNSPLHF. CDR3 coding DNA: TGTGCCAGCAGTAGCAGGGTTCGGAATTCACCCCTCCACTTT. The whole variable domain, remainder taken from reference TRBV14 and TRBJ1-6, is EAGVTQFPSHSVIEKGQTVTLRCDPISGHDNLYWYRRVMGKEIKFLLHFVKESKQDESGMPNNRFLAERTGGTYSTLKVQPAELEDSGVYFCASSSRVRNSPLHFGNGTRLTVT.

The rearrangement uses TRBV7-3 and TRBJ2-7, with D perhaps being TRBD1 or TRBD2 (6 bases each). The germline gives CDR1 SGHTA, CDR2 FQGTGA. V lost 3 bases and J 4 bases, leaving 10 bases between the germline ends. The CDR3 has 13 amino acids. CDR3 coding DNA: TGTGCCAGCAGCTTTCAAGGGGGGTACGAGCAGTACTTC. Translation gives CASSFQGGYEQYF.

V usage is TRBV20-1 and J usage is TRBJ2-1, with D possibly called TRBD1 or TRBD2 (5 bases each). The length of the CDR3 is 15 residues. Germline CDR1 and CDR2: DFQATT and SNEGSKA (reference sequence). V lost 4 bases and J 7 bases, leaving 20 bases between the germline ends. CDR3 in amino acids: CSATPPSGGLNEQFF. The CDR3 region has the DNA TGCAGTGCTACCCCACCCTCTGGGGGTTTGAATGAGCAGTTCTTC.

This clonotype occurred a few times. The gene calls are TRBV6-2 or TRBV6-3 and TRBJ1-3; D is perhaps TRBD1 (6 bases). Germline V gene lookup returns CDR1 MNHEY and CDR2 SVGEGT. The CDR3 loop spans 14 amino acids. V dropped 8 bases and J dropped 8 bases, with 19 bases sitting between them. The CDR3 DNA is TGTGCCAGCCGATTGTCCGGGACAACCGACACCATATATTTT. Translation: CASRLSGTTDTIYF.

This clonotype came up many times. This sequence joins TRBV20-1 and TRBJ2-1, with D uncertain. The CDR3 consists of 13 residues. Germline CDR1 is DFQATT and CDR2 is SNEGSKA (reference sequence). V was pared by 1 base and J by 10 bases, with 14 bases between. The CDR3 bases are TGCAGTGCTAGAGGGTCTGTACACGACGAGCAGTTCTTC. Its translation: CSARGSVHDEQFF.

This clonotype was found a few times. This sequence joins TRBV5-1 and TRBJ2-7; TRBD1 agrees at 9 bases. The CDR3 is made up of 16 amino acids. V was clipped by 4 bases and J by 1 base; unmatched bases: 9. Per germline, CDR1 SGHRS and CDR2 YFSETQ. In nucleotides, the CDR3 is TGCGCCAGCAGCGCGCCGGGGGACAGGGTTTCCTACGAGCAGTACTTC. It translates to CASSAPGDRVSYEQYF.